The subject of this entry is one T cell receptor beta chain. Its target is not known. TCRdb keeps only in-frame clones here, not all; method: immunoSEQ multiplex PCR. This sample has around 53,000 clones, with approximately 87% found just once. Autoimmune disease history or systemic immunosuppression disqualified patients. Trimming took off 3 bases at V and 9 bases at J, with 12 bases between the two ends. The CDR3 spans 13 residues. Per the germline V gene, CDR1 is WSHSY and CDR2 is SAAADI. This record belongs to a study of OX40 agonist ivuxolimab in advanced cancers. About the research overall: Patients receiving dose escalation had hepatocellular carcinoma, melanoma, renal cell or head and neck cancer. Study-wide results and limits: Expanded peripheral T cell antigen specificity was not determined.

The chain combines TRBV10-2 with TRBJ2-4; perhaps TRBD2 as D (7 bases). The material was CD4+ or CD8+ T cells sorted from blood, obtained in a trial of the OX40 agonist ivuxolimab. The sequence was collected from an adult with an advanced solid tumor such as melanoma, head and neck, liver or kidney cancer. This CDR3 reads CASSERGGGIQYF. DNA for the CDR3: TGCGCCAGCAGTGAAAGGGGAGGGGGCATTCAGTACTTC.